Sequencing of this TCR beta chain was carried out in a study of OX40 agonist ivuxolimab in advanced cancers. About this clone itself: The antigen is unknown.

Sequencing was performed with immunoSEQ multiplex PCR; in TCRdb, only in-frame clones are kept and a portion is missing. The repertoire holds about 56,000 clones, with 80% to 90% as singletons. Germline assignment: CDR1 LNHDA and CDR2 SQIVND (reference sequence). V was trimmed by 3 bases and J by 6 bases, leaving 11 bases between them. The CDR3 is made up of 14 amino acids. Study-wide results and limits: Some patients without response likewise showed low normalized clonal expansion.

The chain employs TRBV19 and TRBJ1-4; tentative D call: TRBD1 (6 bases). This receptor was obtained from an adult with an advanced solid tumor such as melanoma, head and neck, liver or kidney cancer. Here the sequenced sample was CD4+ or CD8+ T cells sorted from blood, taken in a trial of the OX40 agonist ivuxolimab. The CDR3 region is CASSIQGRDEKLFF. CDR3 nucleotide sequence: TGTGCCAGTAGTATCCAGGGGCGTGATGAAAAACTGTTTTTT.